A selection of T cell receptor beta chains follows, all from one sample in a study of early T cells in non-severe SARS-CoV-2 infection. TCRdb itself ran the 5' RACE reads through MiXCR, one entry per CDR3 protein. In the table there are around 86,000 distinct CDR3 sequences, 14% to 15% of which are singletons. The sample consisted of whole blood. Every receptor here comes from an adult who was a healthcare worker with PCR-confirmed SARS-CoV-2 infection or an uninfected control (not recorded which). CDR3s include the opening cysteine and the closing phenylalanine or tryptophan. D genes are given only for firm matches. Not all rows give a size; the values are once, few, many and, for expanded clones, a class.

d_call j_call clone_size v_call cdr3_nt cdr3_aa
. TRBJ1-1 many TRBV20-1 TGCAGTGCTAGAATGGGGGCGCAGGACACTGAAGCTTTCTTT CSARMGAQDTEAFF
. TRBJ1-5 many TRBV28 TGTGCCAGCAGTTTACCTCAAAATCAGCCCCAGCATTTT CASSLPQNQPQHF
. TRBJ2-1 . TRBV12-3/TRBV12-4 TGTGCCAGCAGTTTTGGAGCATTGGGCAACAATGAGCAGTTCTTC CASSFGALGNNEQFF
. TRBJ1-3 few TRBV10-3 TGTGCCATCAGTGAGTCTCTGGTCCCCTCCGGAAACACCATATATTTT CAISESLVPSGNTIYF
. TRBJ1-5 many TRBV5-8 TGTGCCAGCAGCTTTTACGGTGACAATCAGCCCCAGCATTTT CASSFYGDNQPQHF
. TRBJ2-2 many TRBV2 TGTGCCAGCAGTGAAAACAGGCTTAACACCGGGGAGCTGTTTTTT CASSENRLNTGELFF
. TRBJ1-5 . TRBV6-6 TGTGCCAGCAGTTACTCGCAGTCCCTCTCAGGCAATCAGCCCCAGCATTTT CASSYSQSLSGNQPQHF
TRBD1 TRBJ1-1 . TRBV28 TGTGCCAGCAGTTTCAGGGGGCCAAGCGTGAAGCCTGAAGCTTTCTTT CASSFRGPSVKPEAFF
. TRBJ1-1 few TRBV9 TGTGCCAGCAGCGTAGAGGGACTTAACACTGAAGCTTTCTTT CASSVEGLNTEAFF
. TRBJ2-3 . TRBV4-2 TGTGCCAGCAGCCAAGAGTTCCTGGACTTCGTGAGCACAGATACGCAGTATTTT CASSQEFLDFVSTDTQYF
. TRBJ1-1 . TRBV5-1 TGCGCCAGCAGCTTGGTGGCCGGTTTGAACACTGAAGCTTTCTTT CASSLVAGLNTEAFF
TRBD1 TRBJ1-4 . TRBV7-9 TGTGCCAGCAGCTTAGCGGACAGGGTTAACGAAAAACTGTTTTTT CASSLADRVNEKLFF
. TRBJ1-3 . TRBV5-1 TGCGCCAGCAGGATACAGGGCTCTGGAAACACCATATATTTT CASRIQGSGNTIYF
. TRBJ2-1 . TRBV10-3 TGTGCCATCGCGGCAGGGGCCAATGAGCAGTTCTTC CAIAAGANEQFF
. TRBJ1-5 few TRBV27 TGTGCCAGCAGTCCACAGGGAGCTTCCGGCAATCAGCCCCAGCATTTT CASSPQGASGNQPQHF
. TRBJ2-1 few TRBV29-1 TGCAGCGTCCGACACTCGGACTCCTACAATGAGCAGTTCTTC CSVRHSDSYNEQFF
TRBD1 TRBJ2-3 few TRBV5-1 TGCGCCAGCAGCACCGGGGACAGGGGTGGTTTCGCGGATACGCAGTATTTT CASSTGDRGGFADTQYF
. TRBJ1-5 . TRBV6-1 TGTGCCAGCAGTGACGGGATCGGGGGGCAGGGTAGCAATCAGCCCCAGCATTTT CASSDGIGGQGSNQPQHF
. TRBJ2-5 few TRBV20-1 TGCAGTGCGCACCGGGACTGGTACCAAGAGACCCAGTACTTC CSAHRDWYQETQYF
. TRBJ2-5 few TRBV3-1 TGTGCCAGCAGCCAAGAGTCGCGGCTGTTCGAGGGGACCCAGTACTTC CASSQESRLFEGTQYF
. TRBJ2-1 many TRBV11-2 TGTGCCAGCAGCTTCTCCAACAATGAGCAGTTCTTC CASSFSNNEQFF
TRBD1 TRBJ1-6 . TRBV28 TGTGCCAGCCTGTTACAGGGGGCCATAATGAATTCACCCCTCCACTTT CASLLQGAIMNSPLHF
. TRBJ2-3 . TRBV27 TGTGCCAGCAGTTTATCGGGGAACATAGGGACAGATACGCAGTATTTT CASSLSGNIGTDTQYF
. TRBJ1-4 few TRBV3-1 TGTGCCAGCAGAACAGGACGGTTTGCAACTAATGAAAAACTGTTTTTT CASRTGRFATNEKLFF
. TRBJ1-1 . TRBV6-6 TGTGCCAGCAGCGACCATTTCTTCGACAGGTATGGGACTGAAGCTTTCTTT CASSDHFFDRYGTEAFF
. TRBJ2-3 . TRBV12-3/TRBV12-4 TGTGCCAGCAGTTTTAGGACGTCCAACACAGATACGCAGTATTTT CASSFRTSNTDTQYF
TRBD1 TRBJ1-2 many TRBV20-1 TGCAGTGCTAGACATACCACTCTGGGACAGGCGGATGGCTACACCTTC CSARHTTLGQADGYTF
. TRBJ1-3 many TRBV7-8 TGTGCCAGCAGCTTAGCGGTTGTTGGAAACACCATATATTTT CASSLAVVGNTIYF
. TRBJ1-4 few TRBV6-2/TRBV6-3 TGTGCCAGCAGTTACTCCGGGACTCGCAGAGAAAAACTGTTTTTT CASSYSGTRREKLFF
. TRBJ1-3 . TRBV12-3/TRBV12-4 TGTGCCAGCAGCCAAGGGGGGGCTGGAAACACCATATATTTT CASSQGGAGNTIYF
TRBD2 TRBJ2-1 . TRBV18 TGTGCCAGCTCATCCTTAGCGGGGGCCCCATCAATCGATGAGCAGTTCTTC CASSSLAGAPSIDEQFF
TRBD1 TRBJ1-1 many TRBV29-1 TGCAGCGCTGGGGACAGAGAAGCTTTCTTT CSAGDREAFF
TRBD1 TRBJ2-2 few TRBV7-2 TGTGCCAGCAGCCCTAGGGGACAGGGGAGCACCGGGGAGCTGTTTTTT CASSPRGQGSTGELFF